The 28 T cell receptor beta chains below all came from one sample that was sequenced in a study of T cell repertoires and HLA-DP antigens (dated by TCRdb to the late 2010s). Once expanded for approximately 15 days, the cultured CD4+ cells were restimulated for approximately 25 h using HeLa cells that expressed the same allogeneic DPB1. HeLa stimulator cells were retrovirally transduced with HLA-DPA1/DPB1, HLA-DM, invariant chain and CD80 to act as antigen-presenting cells. The library was generated by the immunoSEQ multiplex PCR assay. Not all clones reach the TCRdb copy of this immuneACCESS table, which keeps in-frame sequences only. Checked studies attribute under half of the gap to unresolved V genes and leave the rest unexplained. This sample comprises some 2,400 clones, about 76% of them detected only once. Clones ranked in the top ten supply around 50% of the sample. Sample: CD137- CD4+ T cells from cultured PBMCs. The receptors stem from a man aged 55 to 69 in good health and CMV-seronegative.

This clone was seen only a few times. V usage is TRBV27 and J usage is TRBJ1-6, with D unresolved. Looked up from germline, CDR1 is MNHEY and CDR2 is SMNVEV (reference sequence). This CDR3 spans 13 amino acids. V lost 3 bases, J lost 9 bases, and 9 bases lay in between. This CDR3 is CASSFGTASPLHF. DNA for the CDR3: TGTGCCAGCAGTTTTGGTACCGCTTCACCCCTCCACTTT.

The chain combines TRBV7-2 with TRBJ1-2; D is undetermined. The V end lost 3 bases, the J end lost 8 bases, and 16 bases lay between the germline ends. This CDR3 contains 14 residues. Germline CDR1 reads SGHTA; CDR2 reads FQGNSA. This CDR3 reads CASSLAEPIGGYTF. The CDR3 nucleotides are TGTGCCAGCAGCTTGGCCGAACCAATTGGAGGCTACACCTTC.

The chain's CDR3 is CASSIRGQETQYF. The CDR3 DNA reads TGTGCCAGCAGCATCCGGGGCCAAGAGACCCAGTACTTC. The V gene is TRBV11-3, the J gene TRBJ2-5; the D gene is possibly TRBD2 (5 bases). CDR1 is SGHNT and CDR2 is YENEEA in the germline V gene. Between the trimmed V and J ends, which lost 5 bases and 1 base, there was a span of 8 bases. CDR3 size: 13 residues.

This clone has a handful of counts. This rearrangement joins TRBV7-2 to TRBJ2-7, with D tentatively TRBD1 (6 bases). CDR3 length: 14 amino acids. Trimming shortened V by 2 bases and J by 6 bases, and 14 bases separated the two germline ends. Germline-derived CDR1 and CDR2 are SGHTA and FQGNSA. CDR3 sequence: CASSLNPGAGEQYF. The CDR3 DNA reads TGTGCCAGCAGCTTAAACCCAGGGGCCGGCGAGCAGTACTTC. The whole variable domain, remainder taken from reference TRBV7-2 and TRBJ2-7, is GAGVSQSPSNKVTEKGKDVELRCDPISGHTALYWYRQSLGQGLEFLIYFQGNSAPDKSGLPSDRFSAERTGGSVSTLTIQRTQQEDSAVYLCASSLNPGAGEQYFGPGTRLTVT.

V is TRBV7-2 and J is TRBJ2-5; no firm D call. V was shortened by 1 base and J by 3 bases, with 9 bases between the two germline ends. CDR1 SGHTA and CDR2 FQGNSA come from the germline V gene. The CDR3 extends over 14 amino acids. CDR3 sequence (DNA): TGTGCCAGCAGCTTAGAATCCCGGAAAGAGACCCAGTACTTC. The encoded protein is CASSLESRKETQYF.

The CDR3 coding sequence is TGTGCCAGCAGCTCGAATGCAGCAGGAGACTTCTACAATGAGCAGTTCTTC. Its translation is CASSSNAAGDFYNEQFF. This chain joins TRBV5-8 and TRBJ2-1; D not resolved. The CDR3 is 17 residues long. Trimming removed 3 bases at V and 3 bases at J, with 19 bases between. Germline values: CDR1 SGHTS, CDR2 YDEGEE.

The chain couples TRBV14 to TRBJ1-3, with no clear D. This CDR3 spans 14 amino acids. Deletions cut 4 bases from V and 0 bases from J, with 7 bases between. The germline V gene encodes CDR1 SGHDN and CDR2 FVKESK. The CDR3 DNA is TGTGCCAGCAGCCCGACCCTCTCTGGAAACACCATATATTTT. Residues: CASSPTLSGNTIYF.

The chain combines TRBV5-1 with TRBJ2-1, with D maybe TRBD1 (6 bases). The V gene's germline CDR1 is SGHRS and CDR2 YFSETQ. Trimming cost V 0 bases and J 7 bases, with 11 bases left between them. This CDR3 comprises 14 residues. CDR3 DNA sequence: TGCGCCAGCAGCTTGGAACAGGGTGGTAATGAGCAGTTCTTC. Translation: CASSLEQGGNEQFF.

This clone has just a few counts. The chain has TRBV19 and TRBJ2-6, with 9 bases fitting TRBD1. V shed 7 bases, J shed 2 bases, and the junction held 3 bases outside the gene matches. Germline assignment: CDR1 LNHDA and CDR2 SQIVND (reference sequence). The CDR3 covers 15 residues. CDR3 sequence: CASTDRGAGANVLTF. The CDR3 nucleotides are TGTGCCAGTACCGACAGGGGGGCTGGGGCCAACGTCCTGACTTTC.

This sequence joins TRBV5-1 and TRBJ2-3; 11 bases are shared with TRBD2. The CDR3 has 17 residues. V trimming: 0 bases; J trimming: 7 bases; junction bases outside the gene matches: 10. CDR1 is SGHRS and CDR2 is YFSETQ in the germline V gene. CDR3 loop: CASSLVVAGGSGNTQYF. DNA for the CDR3: TGCGCCAGCAGCTTGGTGGTAGCGGGAGGGTCCGGGAATACGCAGTATTTT.

The chain is built from TRBV2 and TRBJ2-1; 13 nucleotides line up with TRBD2. The CDR3 has 15 amino acids. V gave up 5 bases and J gave up 5 bases; unmatched junction bases: 3. Germline V gene data show CDR1 as SNHLY and CDR2 as FYNNEI. The CDR3 sequence is CASSTTSGGNNEQFF. The CDR3 bases are TGTGCCAGCAGTACGACTAGCGGGGGGAACAATGAGCAGTTCTTC.

The V gene is TRBV27, the J gene TRBJ2-3; TRBD2 is a possible D gene (5 bases). The germline V gene encodes CDR1 MNHEY and CDR2 SMNVEV (reference sequence). Trimming shortened V by 5 bases and J by 9 bases, and 18 bases separated the two germline ends. This CDR3 spans 14 amino acids. CDR3 coding DNA: TGTGCCAGCAGTCCGAACGGACTCGGAGACACGCAGTATTTT. This codes for CASSPNGLGDTQYF.

The count of this clone is one. The rearrangement joins TRBV4-1 to TRBJ2-1; 13 bases are a match to TRBD2. J lost 2 bases, V lost 4 bases, and 5 bases had no gene match. This CDR3 spans 17 amino acids. CDR1 and CDR2 from the germline V gene are MGHRA and YSYEKL. CDR3 in DNA: TGCGCCAGCAGCCGGTCGACTAGCGGGAGGCCCTACAATGAGCAGTTCTTC. Translating gives CASSRSTSGRPYNEQFF.

V is TRBV6-5 and J is TRBJ2-7; 13 positions match TRBD2. V gave up 6 bases and J gave up 8 bases; unmatched junction bases: 7. This CDR3 region has 14 residues. Germline V gene sequence: CDR1 MNHEY, CDR2 SVGAGI. CDR3 region: CASRGLAGVDKQYV. CDR3 in DNA: TGTGCCAGCAGAGGACTAGCGGGAGTGGACAAGCAGTACGTC.

The chain is built from TRBV10-3 and TRBJ1-1; a possible D gene is TRBD1 (6 bases). Trimming pared 3 bases from V and 1 base from J, leaving 12 bases between. Germline assignment: CDR1 ENHRY and CDR2 SYGVKD. The CDR3 spans 15 residues. DNA of the CDR3: TGTGCCATCAGTGATGGGGGGCGAGGGAACACTGAAGCTTTCTTT. This gives the protein CAISDGGRGNTEAFF.

The J gene is TRBJ1-5, the V gene TRBV18; D possibly corresponds to TRBD1 (5 bases). Trimming stripped 3 bases from V and 9 bases from J, with 24 bases between. The CDR3 loop spans 17 amino acids. In germline, CDR1 is KGHSH, CDR2 LQKENI. The CDR3 reads CASSPAGQAPPGPPQHF. The CDR3 DNA reads TGTGCCAGCTCACCGGCGGGGCAAGCGCCGCCCGGGCCGCCCCAGCATTTT.

This rearrangement joins TRBV19 to TRBJ2-2; D gene ambiguous. The germline V and J ends were trimmed by 1 base and 5 bases, with 8 bases remaining between them. The CDR3 runs 14 residues. Per the germline V gene, CDR1 is LNHDA and CDR2 is SQIVND (reference sequence). The CDR3 nucleotides read TGTGCCAGTAGTATAGTAGGGCGGACCGGGGAGCTGTTTTTT. It yields the protein CASSIVGRTGELFF.

This clone ranks as medium-sized. J is TRBJ2-5 and V is TRBV5-1; TRBD2 agrees at 8 bases. V lost 4 bases, J lost 7 bases, and 12 bases stayed unmatched. This CDR3 is 15 amino acids long. Germline CDR1 reads SGHRS; CDR2 reads YFSETQ. The CDR3 region is CASSPREGRDRTQYF. The CDR3 DNA sequence: TGCGCCAGCAGCCCTCGGGAGGGCAGAGACCGGACCCAGTACTTC.

This clone rates as medium-sized (0.01 to 0.1%). The chain links TRBV5-1 to TRBJ2-7, with a possible D match to TRBD1 (5 bases). The V end lost 4 bases, the J end lost 6 bases, and 23 bases lay between the germline ends. The V gene's germline CDR1 is SGHRS and CDR2 YFSETQ. This CDR3 has 16 amino acids. As DNA, the CDR3 is TGCGCCAGCAGCCCACGAACAGGTTCCCAAATCCGCGAGCAGTACTTC. Translation gives CASSPRTGSQIREQYF. The full variable domain, its missing parts supplied by reference TRBV5-1 and TRBJ2-7, is KAGVTQTPRYLIKTRGQQVTLSCSPISGHRSVSWYQQTPGQGLQFLFEYFSETQRNKGNFPGRFSGRQFSNSRSEMNVSTLELGDSALYLCASSPRTGSQIREQYFGPGTRLTVT.

The chain uses TRBV27 and TRBJ2-1; 9 bases align to TRBD1. V was pared by 3 bases and J by 5 bases, with 11 bases of the junction left unmatched. This CDR3 contains 17 residues. Germline CDR1 and CDR2: MNHEY and SMNVEV (reference sequence). In nucleotides, the CDR3 is TGTGCCAGCAGTTTGGAACAGGGGGCTTACGGACACAATGAGCAGTTCTTC. Translated, it gives CASSLEQGAYGHNEQFF.

This clone was detected a few times. J is TRBJ1-2 and V is TRBV7-8; D is ambiguous. The germline CDR1 and CDR2 sequences are SGHVS and FQNEAQ. The CDR3 spans 15 residues. V lost 1 base, J lost 6 bases, and 15 bases lay in between. The CDR3 bases are TGTGCCAGCAGCTTAGGGGCTGGGAGTGGGAATGGCTACACCTTC. It translates to CASSLGAGSGNGYTF.

The chain recombines TRBV4-1 with TRBJ2-2, with TRBD1 matching over 7 bases. The CDR3 is made up of 17 amino acids. The germline V gene has CDR1 MGHRA and CDR2 YSYEKL. With 3 bases clipped from V and 3 bases from J, the junction kept 10 bases outside the gene matches. CDR3 DNA sequence: TGCGCCAGCAGCCAGATCGGGAAGGGGGCGGACACCGGGGAGCTGTTTTTT. It yields the protein CASSQIGKGADTGELFF.

The chain joins TRBV4-1 to TRBJ2-5, with 13 bases fitting TRBD2. Germline CDR1 is MGHRA and CDR2 is YSYEKL. J was trimmed by 3 bases and V by 0 bases; bases with no gene match: 4. The CDR3 extends over 17 amino acids. The CDR3: CASSQEQTSGGKETQYF. The CDR3 DNA sequence: TGCGCCAGCAGCCAAGAACAGACTAGCGGGGGGAAAGAGACCCAGTACTTC.

The genes are TRBV9 and TRBJ2-3, with TRBD1 as a possible D gene (5 bases). This CDR3 region has 17 residues. With 1 base removed from V and 1 base from J, the gap between germline ends came to 16 bases. The germline gives CDR1 SGDLS, CDR2 YYNGEE. The CDR3 loop is CASSVNPGIGGTDTQYF. CDR3 coding DNA: TGTGCCAGCAGCGTAAACCCAGGGATCGGTGGCACAGATACGCAGTATTTT.

This chain connects TRBV5-1 to TRBJ2-3; TRBD1 is a possible D gene (6 bases). The CDR3 is 18 amino acids. CDR1 is SGHRS and CDR2 is YFSETQ in the germline V gene. V lost 4 bases, J lost 2 bases, and 23 bases lay in between. CDR3 amino acids: CASSIIDRRSPYTDTQYF. The CDR3 DNA reads as TGCGCCAGCAGCATAATCGACAGGCGGTCCCCTTACACAGATACGCAGTATTTT. The complete variable domain, with remaining parts taken from reference TRBV5-1 and TRBJ2-3, reads KAGVTQTPRYLIKTRGQQVTLSCSPISGHRSVSWYQQTPGQGLQFLFEYFSETQRNKGNFPGRFSGRQFSNSRSEMNVSTLELGDSALYLCASSIIDRRSPYTDTQYFGPGTRLTVL.

This clone was recorded only once. The rearrangement joins TRBV4-3 to TRBJ2-7, with D perhaps TRBD1 (5 bases). Trimming left V 0 bases short and J 0 bases short, with 6 bases between. The CDR3 totals 14 residues. Germline V gives CDR1 LGHNA, CDR2 YSLEER. The CDR3 sequence is CASSQEDTSYEQYF. For the CDR3, the DNA is TGCGCCAGCAGCCAAGAGGACACCTCCTACGAGCAGTACTTC.

The CDR3 nucleotides read TGTGCCAGCAGCTTAGCCGCGACAACTGGAAACACCATATATTTT. Translation: CASSLAATTGNTIYF. The rearrangement uses TRBV7-2 and TRBJ1-3; D is uncertain. Germline CDR1 reads SGHTA; CDR2 reads FQGNSA. There are 15 residues in the CDR3. V gave up 0 bases and J gave up 2 bases, with 8 bases separating them. The whole variable domain, remainder taken from reference TRBV7-2 and TRBJ1-3, is GAGVSQSPSNKVTEKGKDVELRCDPISGHTALYWYRQSLGQGLEFLIYFQGNSAPDKSGLPSDRFSAERTGGSVSTLTIQRTQQEDSAVYLCASSLAATTGNTIYFGEGSWLTVV.

In regard to this clone: The germline gene is not matched at one end of the junction; a read error may be the cause. This chain uses TRBV10-3 with TRBJ1-5, with D maybe TRBD1 (5 bases). The length of the CDR3 is 14 residues. Germline loops: CDR1 ENHRY, CDR2 SYGVKD. CDR3 in amino acids: CATSGGDSNQPQHF. The CDR3 region has the DNA TGTGCCACCAGTGGGGGGGATAGCAATCAGCCCCAGCATTTT.